This TCR beta chain was observed in a study of blood T cell repertoires in COVID-19. Looking at the study overall: Some COVID-19 samples were acute and others convalescent; all came from the United States, Italy and Spain.

V shed 1 base and J 0 bases; nucleotides not matched to a gene: 6. Germline V CDR1 and CDR2: LNHDA, SQIVND (reference sequence). The CDR3 has 17 residues. Only in-frame clones appear in the TCRdb table, and some are missing; sequencing was by immunoSEQ multiplex PCR. The sample carries 470,000 or so clones, roughly 85% recorded once. J is TRBJ2-4 and V is TRBV19; 7 nucleotides agree with TRBD1. Sequencing input: peripheral blood. The origin of this receptor is a human donor in a cohort sampled during active COVID-19. The CDR3 loop reads CASSIGQGVLAKNIQYF. As DNA, the CDR3 is TGTGCCAGTAGTATAGGACAGGGAGTTCTAGCCAAAAACATTCAGTACTTC.